Sequencing of this T cell receptor beta chain was carried out in a study of cytomegalovirus exposure and HLA in healthy donors. The PCR used 60 Vbeta and 13 Jbeta primers. The data were produced by immunoSEQ multiplex PCR, yet TCRdb's version contains in-frame clones alone and is incomplete. This sample contains around 210,000 clones. The receptor comes from a woman aged 30 to 39 in good health and CMV-seropositive. Sequencing was done on a sample of PBMCs.

CDR3 nucleotides: TGTGCCAGCTCACCGGCGGGGCATTCTAACTATGGCTACACCTTC. Residues: CASSPAGHSNYGYTF. This chain uses TRBV18 with TRBJ1-2, with a tentative D call TRBD1 (5 bases). Deletions cut 3 bases from V and 0 bases from J, with 11 bases between. The CDR3 has 15 residues. CDR1 and CDR2 (germline): KGHSH, LQKENI.